This T cell receptor (beta chain) was obtained from a study of blood T cell repertoires in COVID-19. Study summary: Samples of COVID-19 (acute and convalescent) were obtained from the United States, Italy and Spain. Sample material is recorded as cDNA or gDNA derived from T cells, B-cell-depleted T cells, or PBMCs.

Original methodology: Amplified reference gene primers provided the basis for estimating nucleated cell counts. Method: immunoSEQ multiplex PCR; TCRdb's copy keeps in-frame clones and lacks some. V, J and clone size reflect that table, while D and trimming were determined from the DNA. The sample shows under 100,000 clones, roughly 80% of them seen only once. The sample holds one count of this clone. Trimming at V came to 7 bases and at J to 7 bases, leaving 6 bases not matched to a gene. Germline CDR1 reads MNHEY; CDR2 reads SVGAGI. The CDR3 contains 12 residues. The sample was peripheral blood. The V gene is TRBV6-5, the J gene TRBJ1-1; 7 bases agree with TRBD1. The sequence derives from a man older than 75 with active or convalescent COVID-19. The CDR3 loop reads CASIAGGYEAFF. The CDR3 DNA is TGTGCCAGCATTGCAGGGGGTTATGAAGCTTTCTTT.